The next 11 T cell receptor beta chains were all read from a single sample in a study of CD8 T cells in ankylosing spondylitis. Study-wide results and limits: A TCR beta motif of seven or eight highly homologous variants appeared characteristic of ankylosing spondylitis blood.

TCRdb itself ran the 5' RACE reads through MiXCR, one entry per CDR3 protein. The sample lists fewer than 500,000 distinct CDR3 sequences; 25% to 30% were seen once. These receptors' targets are unknown. The sequencing sample was made of blood, either unsorted or a sorted T cell fraction (not recorded which). These receptors all come from a male donor with ankylosing spondylitis.

The chain recombines TRBV10-3 with TRBJ2-1, with D perhaps TRBD2 (5 bases). The CDR3 length is 13 residues. V shed 6 bases and J shed 8 bases, with 14 bases lying between them. CDR1 and CDR2 from the germline V gene are ENHRY and SYGVKD. The CDR3 nucleotides read TGTGCCATCAGACCTCGGACCGGGGATGAGCAGTTCTTC. It specifies CAIRPRTGDEQFF.

Only a few counts were recorded for this clonotype. CDR3 sequence: CASSPLLGTTDNEQFF. The CDR3 DNA follows: TGCGCCAGCAGCCCCTTGCTCGGGACTACTGACAATGAGCAGTTCTTC. This rearrangement joins TRBV5-1 to TRBJ2-1, with 7 bases matching TRBD2. V lost 4 bases and J lost 5; bases outside the gene matches: 12. The V gene's germline CDR1 is SGHRS and CDR2 YFSETQ. This CDR3 spans 16 amino acids.

The J gene is TRBJ1-1, the V gene TRBV12-3 or TRBV12-4; D ambiguous. The CDR3 length is 15 residues. V was cut by 3 bases and J by 2 bases, with 13 bases left in between. CDR3 sequence: CASSFGEMVNTEAFF. CDR3 bases: TGTGCCAGCAGTTTCGGGGAAATGGTAAACACTGAAGCTTTCTTT.

This clonotype was counted only a few times. The chain joins TRBV11-2 to TRBJ2-3; D might be TRBD2 (6 bases). Per the germline V gene, CDR1 is SGHAT and CDR2 is FQNNGV. CDR3 length equals 15 residues. With 4 bases removed from V and 1 base from J, the gap between germline ends came to 12 bases. CDR3 amino acids: CASSSLREGTDTQYF. CDR3 in DNA: TGTGCCAGCAGCTCCCTCAGGGAGGGCACAGATACGCAGTATTTT.

This clonotype occurred a few times. The rearrangement joins TRBV11-2 to TRBJ2-7; tentatively, D is TRBD2 (7 bases). Between the trimmed V and J ends, which lost 6 bases and 7 bases, there was a span of 22 bases. This CDR3 spans 15 amino acids. Germline V gene sequence: CDR1 SGHAT, CDR2 FQNNGV. The CDR3 reads CASRSSLAHREEQYF. In DNA form, the CDR3 reads TGTGCCAGCAGGTCCTCACTAGCGCACAGGGAGGAGCAGTACTTC.

This clonotype was recorded a few times. J is TRBJ2-2 and V is TRBV15; 10 nucleotides line up with TRBD2. The CDR3 is 16 residues long. Germline CDR1 is LNHNV and CDR2 is YYDKDF (reference sequence). The V gene end was trimmed by 4 bases and the J gene end by 7 bases; junction bases not matched to a gene: 9. CDR3: CATSTRLAGAGGELFF. The CDR3, as DNA: TGTGCCACCAGCACCCGTCTAGCGGGAGCCGGCGGGGAGCTGTTTTTT.

The chain is built from TRBV6-2 or TRBV6-3 and TRBJ2-2; a weak D match, TRBD2 (6 bases). Germline V CDR1 and CDR2: MNHEY, SVGEGT. V lost 6 bases and J lost 5, with 16 bases in between. There are 15 residues in the CDR3. CDR3 nucleotide sequence: TGTGCCAGCAGCCCCCCGGGACTCAAGACCGGGGAGCTGTTTTTT. The encoded protein is CASSPPGLKTGELFF.

The chain employs TRBV4-2 and TRBJ2-1, with 8 bases identical to TRBD2. This CDR3 spans 16 amino acids. The ends lost 0 bases at V and 10 bases at J; junction bases unmatched: 11. Germline CDR1 is LGHNA and CDR2 is YNFKEQ. The CDR3 reads CASSQDPGTREGEQFF. CDR3 nucleotide sequence: TGTGCCAGCAGCCAAGATCCTGGGACTAGGGAAGGGGAGCAGTTCTTC.

This clonotype appeared a few times. The V gene is TRBV13, the J gene TRBJ1-1; no definite D call. Germline V gene sequence: CDR1 PRHDT, CDR2 FYEKMQ (reference sequence). The CDR3 loop spans 17 amino acids. V was clipped by 0 bases and J by 1 base, with 15 bases between them. CDR3 region: CASSLGLKDLTNTEAFF. The CDR3 nucleotides read TGTGCCAGCAGCTTAGGCCTAAAGGATCTGACGAACACTGAAGCTTTCTTT.

In this sample, this clonotype turned up a few times. The chain combines TRBV19 with TRBJ2-6; the D is unclear. The CDR3 loop spans 13 amino acids. Germline CDR1 is LNHDA and CDR2 is SQIVND (reference sequence). Trimming left V 3 bases short and J 0 bases short, with 0 bases between. The CDR3 here is CASSISGANVLTF. The CDR3 DNA reads TGTGCCAGTAGTATCTCTGGGGCCAACGTCCTGACTTTC.

The chain recombines TRBV7-2 with TRBJ2-3; a possible D gene is TRBD1 (6 bases). The CDR3 has 15 amino acids. Per germline, CDR1 SGHTA and CDR2 FQGNSA. V was shortened by 4 bases and J by 6 bases, with 17 bases between the two germline ends. CDR3 residues: CASSSGQTIRDTQYF. CDR3 nucleotide sequence: TGTGCCAGCAGCTCAGGACAGACAATCCGCGATACGCAGTATTTT.